This paragraph reports one T cell receptor (beta chain). These data are taken from a study of blood T cell repertoires in COVID-19. In the authors' workflow: Amplification with reference gene primers provided the estimates of nucleated cell counts. The repertoire was sequenced with immunoSEQ multiplex PCR; TCRdb's copy has only in-frame clones and lacks some. That table is the source of V, J and clone size, and D and trimming were worked out from the DNA. The data contain about 280,000 clones, approximately 85% of them singletons. V was trimmed by 5 bases and J by 3 bases, leaving 7 bases between them. Germline loops: CDR1 MDHEN, CDR2 SYDVKM. The CDR3 has 12 residues.

The specimen was peripheral blood. The V gene is TRBV28, the J gene TRBJ1-1; a weak D match, TRBD1 (6 bases). This clonotype was obtained from a man aged 45-65 years with active or convalescent COVID-19. CDR3 nucleotide sequence: TGTGCCAGCAGTACAGGGTACACTGAAGCTTTCTTT. This codes for CASSTGYTEAFF.